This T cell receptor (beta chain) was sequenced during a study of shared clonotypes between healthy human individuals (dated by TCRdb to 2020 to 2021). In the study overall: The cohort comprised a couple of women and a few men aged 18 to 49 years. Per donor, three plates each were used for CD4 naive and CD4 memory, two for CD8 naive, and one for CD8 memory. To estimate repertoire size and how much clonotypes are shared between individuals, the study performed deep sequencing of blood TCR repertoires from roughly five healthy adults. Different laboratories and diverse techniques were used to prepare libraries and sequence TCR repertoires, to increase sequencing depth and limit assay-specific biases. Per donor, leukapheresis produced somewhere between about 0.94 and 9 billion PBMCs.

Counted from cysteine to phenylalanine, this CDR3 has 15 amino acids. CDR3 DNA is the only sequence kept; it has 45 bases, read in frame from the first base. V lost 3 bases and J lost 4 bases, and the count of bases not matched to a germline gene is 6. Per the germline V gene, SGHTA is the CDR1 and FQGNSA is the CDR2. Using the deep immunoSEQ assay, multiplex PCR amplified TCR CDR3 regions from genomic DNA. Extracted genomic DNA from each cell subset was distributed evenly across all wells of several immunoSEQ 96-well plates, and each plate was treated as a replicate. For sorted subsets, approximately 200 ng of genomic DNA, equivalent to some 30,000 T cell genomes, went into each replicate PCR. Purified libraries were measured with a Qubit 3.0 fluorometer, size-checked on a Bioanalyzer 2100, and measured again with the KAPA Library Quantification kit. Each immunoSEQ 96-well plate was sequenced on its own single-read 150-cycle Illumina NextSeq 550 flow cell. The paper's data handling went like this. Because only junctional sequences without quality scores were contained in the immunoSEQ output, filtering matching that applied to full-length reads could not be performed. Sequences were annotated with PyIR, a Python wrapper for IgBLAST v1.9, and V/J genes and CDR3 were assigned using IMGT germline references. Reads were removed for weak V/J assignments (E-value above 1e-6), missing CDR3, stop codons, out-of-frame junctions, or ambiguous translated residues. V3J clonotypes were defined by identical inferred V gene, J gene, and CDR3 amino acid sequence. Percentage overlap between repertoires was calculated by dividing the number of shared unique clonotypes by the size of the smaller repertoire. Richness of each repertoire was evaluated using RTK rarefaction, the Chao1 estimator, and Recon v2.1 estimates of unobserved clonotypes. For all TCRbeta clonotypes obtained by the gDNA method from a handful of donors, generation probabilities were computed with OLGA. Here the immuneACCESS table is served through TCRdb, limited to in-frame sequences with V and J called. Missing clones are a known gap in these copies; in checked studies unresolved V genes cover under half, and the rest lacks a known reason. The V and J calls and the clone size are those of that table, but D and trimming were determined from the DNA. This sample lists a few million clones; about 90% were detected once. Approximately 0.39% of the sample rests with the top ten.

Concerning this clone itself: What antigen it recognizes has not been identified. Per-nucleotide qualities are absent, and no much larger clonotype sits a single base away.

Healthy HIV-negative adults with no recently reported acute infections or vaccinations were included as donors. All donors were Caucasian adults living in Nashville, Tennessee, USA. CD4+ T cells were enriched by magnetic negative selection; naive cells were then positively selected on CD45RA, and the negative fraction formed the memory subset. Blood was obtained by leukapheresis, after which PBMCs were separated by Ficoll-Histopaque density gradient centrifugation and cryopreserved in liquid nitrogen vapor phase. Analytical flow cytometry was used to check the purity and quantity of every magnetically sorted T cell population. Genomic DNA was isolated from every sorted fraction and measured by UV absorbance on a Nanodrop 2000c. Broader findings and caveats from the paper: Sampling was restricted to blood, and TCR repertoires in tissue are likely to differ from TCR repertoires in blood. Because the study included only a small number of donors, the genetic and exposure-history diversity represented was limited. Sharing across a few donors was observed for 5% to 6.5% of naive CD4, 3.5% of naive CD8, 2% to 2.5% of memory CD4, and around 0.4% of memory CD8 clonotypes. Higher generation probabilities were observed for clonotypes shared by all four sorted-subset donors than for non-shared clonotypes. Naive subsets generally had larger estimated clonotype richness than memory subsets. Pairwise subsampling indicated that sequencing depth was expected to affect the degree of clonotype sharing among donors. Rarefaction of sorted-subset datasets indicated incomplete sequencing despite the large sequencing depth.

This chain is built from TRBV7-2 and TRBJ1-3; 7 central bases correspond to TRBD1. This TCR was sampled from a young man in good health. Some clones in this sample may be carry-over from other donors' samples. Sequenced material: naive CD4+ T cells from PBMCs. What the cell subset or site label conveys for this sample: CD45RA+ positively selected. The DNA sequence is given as TGTGCCAGCAGCTTTCGACAGGGATCCGGAAACACCATATATTTT. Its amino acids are CASSFRQGSGNTIYF.